This record looks at one T cell receptor beta chain sequence and its context. The Seattle patients, enrolled during active infection, were followed longitudinally. The record originates from a study of blood T cell repertoires in COVID-19. Germline trimming cut 6 bases from V and 7 bases from J; bases unmatched to any gene: 8. CDR1 and CDR2 (germline): SGHAT, FQNNGV. The CDR3 runs 14 residues. Study processing details: Quantification of nucleated cells was approximated via reference gene primer amplification. The protocol was immunoSEQ multiplex PCR, while the TCRdb copy is restricted to in-frame clones and leaves out a portion. V and J calls and clone size come straight from that table; D and trimming were deduced from the DNA. Seen here are more than 250,000 clones, 85% to 90% observed once, and the top ten hold about 6%.

The genes are TRBV11-2 and TRBJ2-1; 8 bases agree with TRBD2. The source of this sequence is a woman in her forties or fifties with COVID-19, enrolled during active disease. The source material was peripheral blood. CDR3 in amino acids: CASRETSASNEQFF. The CDR3 bases are TGTGCCAGCAGGGAGACTAGCGCATCGAATGAGCAGTTCTTC.